This record looks at one T cell receptor beta chain sequence and its context. This sample is drawn from a study of blood T cell repertoires in COVID-19. The overall study: Donors in the United States, Italy and Spain gave samples during acute or convalescent COVID-19. PBMCs, B-cell-depleted T cells, or T cells were the source of the cDNA or gDNA that made up the material.

As originally analysed: Researchers report that nucleated cell counts were estimated from reference gene primer amplification. Assay: immunoSEQ multiplex PCR; the TCRdb copy retains only in-frame clones and omits some. V and J calls and clone size come straight from that table; D and trimming were deduced from the DNA. The sample has roughly 140,000 clones, 84% seen once; the top ten hold 7.2%. Germline values: CDR1 SGHRS, CDR2 YFSETQ. The CDR3 is made up of 15 amino acids. The V gene end was trimmed by 0 bases and the J gene end by 2 bases; junction bases not matched to a gene: 3. The rearrangement uses TRBV5-1 and TRBJ2-7, with 9 bases identical to TRBD1. The sample taken for sequencing was peripheral blood. This clonotype was obtained from a woman in her 50s in a cohort sampled during active or convalescent COVID-19. The CDR3 sequence: CASSLDGQGTYEQYF. In DNA, the CDR3 is TGCGCCAGCAGCTTGGATGGACAGGGGACCTACGAGCAGTACTTC.